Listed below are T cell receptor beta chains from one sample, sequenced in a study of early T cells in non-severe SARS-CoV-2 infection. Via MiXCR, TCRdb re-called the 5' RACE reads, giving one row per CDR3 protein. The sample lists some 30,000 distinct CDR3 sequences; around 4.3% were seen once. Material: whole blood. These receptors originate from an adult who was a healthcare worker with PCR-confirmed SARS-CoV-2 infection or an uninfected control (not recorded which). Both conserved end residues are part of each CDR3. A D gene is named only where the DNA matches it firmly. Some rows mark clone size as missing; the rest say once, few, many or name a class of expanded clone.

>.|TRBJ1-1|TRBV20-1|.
TGCAGTGCTAGTTCCATTTCTAACACTGAAGCTTTCTTT
CSASSISNTEAFF
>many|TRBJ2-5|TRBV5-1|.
TGCGCCAGCAGCCCATCGGGACTGGGACAAGAGACCCAGTACTTC
CASSPSGLGQETQYF
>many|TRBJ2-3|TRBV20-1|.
TGCAGTGCTCCAACTGCGTCGGCTAGCGTGCGCACAGATACGCAGTATTTT
CSAPTASASVRTDTQYF
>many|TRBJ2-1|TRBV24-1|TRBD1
TGTGCCACCAGTGAAAACGGACAGGGTGGCTCCTACAATGAGCAGTTCTTC
CATSENGQGGSYNEQFF
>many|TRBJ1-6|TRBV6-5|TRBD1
TGTGCCAGCAGTTACGGGCCAGGGGGTAATTCACCCCTCCACTTT
CASSYGPGGNSPLHF
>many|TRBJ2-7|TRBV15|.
TGTGCCACCAGCCCGAGGGGGGTAGGCGAGCAGTACTTC
CATSPRGVGEQYF
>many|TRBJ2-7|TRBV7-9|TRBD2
TGTGCCAGCAGCTTAGGTGGTAGCGGGAGCTCCTACGAGCAGTACTTC
CASSLGGSGSSYEQYF
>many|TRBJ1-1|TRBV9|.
TGTGCCAGCAGCGTCCTCGAGGGCGCTGAAGCTTTCTTT
CASSVLEGAEAFF
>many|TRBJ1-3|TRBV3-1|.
TGTGCCAGCAGCCCAGGCGGAGGGGACTCTGGAAACACCATATATTTT
CASSPGGGDSGNTIYF
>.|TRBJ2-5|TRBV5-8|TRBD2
TGTGCCAGCAGCTTCCTCGGGGCGGGGGAAGAGACCCAGTACTTC
CASSFLGAGEETQYF
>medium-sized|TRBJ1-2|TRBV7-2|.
TGTGCCAGCAGAGTGGTCCCAGCTAACTATGGCTACACCTTC
CASRVVPANYGYTF
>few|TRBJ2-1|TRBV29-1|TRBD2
TGCAGCGCAAGCGGGGGGGCCCGGAATGAGCAGTTCTTC
CSASGGARNEQFF
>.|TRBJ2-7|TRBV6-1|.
TGTGCCAGCAGTGAACCTCCGAACATGTGCTACGAGCAGTACTTC
CASSEPPNMCYEQYF
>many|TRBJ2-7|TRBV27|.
TGTGCCAGCAGTTTAGTATCCAGCTCCTACGAGCAGTACTTC
CASSLVSSSYEQYF
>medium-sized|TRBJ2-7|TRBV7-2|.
TGTGCCAGCAGCTTAGGTTCGGACGGCCTGGGGTACGAGCAGTACTTC
CASSLGSDGLGYEQYF
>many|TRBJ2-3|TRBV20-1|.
TGCAGTGGTGGATGGGGCACAGATACGCAGTATTTT
CSGGWGTDTQYF
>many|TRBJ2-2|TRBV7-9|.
TGTGCCAGCAGCTTTCCGGCCGGGCGGAACACCGGGGAGCTGTTTTTT
CASSFPAGRNTGELFF
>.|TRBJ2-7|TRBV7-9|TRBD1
TGTGCCAGCAGCTACCGGGACAGGACCTACGAGCAGTACTTC
CASSYRDRTYEQYF
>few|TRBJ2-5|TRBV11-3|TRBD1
TGTGCCAGCAGCCAAGGACAGGGGAAAAAAGAGACCCAGTACTTC
CASSQGQGKKETQYF
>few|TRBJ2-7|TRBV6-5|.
TGTGCCAGCAGTTACGGGGGGCTGGGCTCCTACGAGCAGTACTTC
CASSYGGLGSYEQYF
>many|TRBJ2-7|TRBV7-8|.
TGTGCCAGCAGCCAGCCCTTTAACCAATACGAGCAGTACTTC
CASSQPFNQYEQYF
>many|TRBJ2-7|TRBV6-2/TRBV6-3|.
TGTGCCAGCAGTTACTCCCATGGACCCGGCCACGAGCAGTACTTC
CASSYSHGPGHEQYF
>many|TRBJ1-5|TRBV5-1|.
TGCGCCAGCAGCTTGTTTCCAGGCGGGAATCAGCCCCAGCATTTT
CASSLFPGGNQPQHF
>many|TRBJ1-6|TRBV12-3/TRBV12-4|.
TGTGCCAGCAGTTTAAGGCAGGGCGGTTCACCCCTCCACTTT
CASSLRQGGSPLHF
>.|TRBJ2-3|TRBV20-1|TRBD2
TGCAGTGCCTCCCGGCCGGGACTAGGCACAGATACGCAGTATTTT
CSASRPGLGTDTQYF
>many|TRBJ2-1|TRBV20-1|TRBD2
TGCAGTGCCATTGCGGGGGATTGGAATGAGCAGTTCTTC
CSAIAGDWNEQFF
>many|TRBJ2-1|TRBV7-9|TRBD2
TGTGCCAGCAGAAACCCCGGAGATAGCGGGCCGAGCTCCTACAATGAGCAGTTCTTC
CASRNPGDSGPSSYNEQFF
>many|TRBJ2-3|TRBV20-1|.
TGCAGTGCTAGAGAAGGTGGGACGCAGTATTTT
CSAREGGTQYF
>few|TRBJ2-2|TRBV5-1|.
TGCGCCAGCAGCCCAGAGGGCCACACCGGGGAGCTGTTTTTT
CASSPEGHTGELFF